One sample yielded the 21 T cell receptor beta chains listed below, sequenced in a study of beta chain features in type 1 diabetes. General study findings and limits: Shortening of TCRB CDR3s, moderate but significant, appeared in all four CD4+ subsets of Type 1 diabetes patients.

What was sequenced were expressed TCRB transcripts, since all of the isolated RNA had been reverse transcribed. Sequencing used immunoSEQ multiplex PCR; TCRdb keeps in-frame clones, though not all of them. This table has just under 150,000 clones, less than 15% appearing once. No cognate antigen is known for these TCRs. Sequenced: central memory CD4+ T cells from blood. The source is a man aged 18-30 years with type 1 diabetes.

This clone was seen many times. Here the CDR3 reads CAWSVQASGTF. CDR3 sequence (DNA): TGTGCCTGGAGTGTACAAGCGTCGGGCACCTTC. The rearrangement links TRBV30 to TRBJ1-2, with no clear D. The V and J ends lost 0 bases and 13 bases respectively, with 12 bases between them. The CDR3 consists of 11 residues. Germline CDR1 reads GTSNPN; CDR2 reads SVGIG (reference sequence).

This clone has a handful of counts. The V gene is TRBV28, the J gene TRBJ1-4, with D perhaps TRBD1 (6 bases). With 6 bases removed from V and 7 bases from J, the gap between germline ends came to 12 bases. The length of the CDR3 is 13 residues. CDR1 MDHEN and CDR2 SYDVKM come from the germline V gene. CDR3 nucleotide sequence: TGTGCCAGCAGCTTAAACAGGGCTGAAAAACTGTTTTTT. Amino acids: CASSLNRAEKLFF.

The rearrangement joins TRBV2 to TRBJ1-5, with D hard to call. Germline CDR1 is SNHLY and CDR2 is FYNNEI. The CDR3 covers 12 residues. Trimming removed 8 bases from V and 2 bases from J, with 7 bases in between. Here the CDR3 DNA reads TGTGCCAGCGGTTGGGGCAATCAGCCCCAGCATTTT. This sequence encodes CASGWGNQPQHF.

This clone was counted only a few times. This sequence joins TRBV18 and TRBJ2-7, with no clear D. Germline assignment: CDR1 KGHSH and CDR2 LQKENI. CDR3 length: 14 amino acids. The V and J ends lost 3 bases and 6 bases respectively, with 15 bases between them. The CDR3 here is CASSPGSQLGEQYF. CDR3 sequence (DNA): TGTGCCAGCTCACCGGGCAGTCAGTTGGGCGAGCAGTACTTC. The full variable domain, completed using reference TRBV18 and TRBJ2-7, is NAGVMQNPRHLVRRRGQEARLRCSPMKGHSHVYWYRQLPEEGLKFMVYLQKENIIDESGMPKERFSAEFPKEGPSILRIQQVVRGDSAAYFCASSPGSQLGEQYFGPGTRLTVT.

On this clone: A read error may account for a junction end that differs from germline. The same CDR3 is also encoded by other DNA sequences in this sample. The chain carries TRBV18 and TRBJ1-1, with D unresolved. From germline, CDR1 is KGHSH and CDR2 LQKENI. The CDR3 length is 12 residues. For the CDR3, the DNA is TGTGCTAGCTCACCCGGTCCCACTGAAGCTTTCTTT. Residues: CASSPGPTEAFF.

This chain links TRBV7-2 with TRBJ1-1, with D unclear. CDR3 length equals 13 residues. The V and J ends lost 8 bases and 6 bases respectively, with 16 bases between them. The germline V gene has CDR1 SGHTA and CDR2 FQGNSA. The CDR3 protein is CASSMAVMPEAFF. CDR3 DNA sequence: TGTGCCAGCTCAATGGCAGTTATGCCTGAAGCTTTCTTT.

This clone has more than one count but fewer than ten. The chain recombines TRBV28 with TRBJ1-4; D unresolved. The ends were cut back, 2 bases at V and 10 bases at J, with 8 bases in the middle. Germline V gene lookup returns CDR1 MDHEN and CDR2 SYDVKM. CDR3 size: 12 residues. The CDR3 protein is CASSLEGGKLFF. The CDR3 coding sequence is TGTGCCAGCAGTTTAGAAGGAGGAAAACTGTTTTTT.

The chain combines TRBV21-1 with TRBJ1-6; TRBD1 is the table's D call and was not checked against the DNA. TRBV21-1 has pseudogene status. The CDR3 is 18 residues long. This CDR3 is CASSKQADLGRGDSPLHF. DNA of the CDR3: TGTGCCAGCAGCAAGCAAGCGGATTTAGGCAGGGGAGATTCACCCCTCCACTTT.

This clone was observed at least ten times. The chain carries TRBV28 and TRBJ1-2; a weak D match, TRBD1 (5 bases). The V end lost 8 bases, the J end lost 4 bases, and 14 bases lay between the germline ends. The length of the CDR3 is 13 residues. Germline CDR1 reads MDHEN; CDR2 reads SYDVKM. CDR3 in DNA: TGTGCCAGCCGGGACCAGGCCCGCTATGGCTACACCTTC. Its protein product is CASRDQARYGYTF.

The chain uses TRBV5-1 and TRBJ2-3, with D possibly being TRBD2 (6 bases). The CDR3 loop spans 17 amino acids. The germline CDR1 and CDR2 sequences are SGHRS and YFSETQ. V lost 1 base and J 0 bases, leaving 15 bases between the germline ends. CDR3 residues: CASSLLSGTQSTDTQYF. Written as DNA, the CDR3 is TGCGCCAGCAGCTTGCTATCCGGGACTCAGAGCACAGATACGCAGTATTTT.

The genes are TRBV27 and TRBJ1-1; no clear D. The CDR3 runs to 17 residues. Germline CDR1 reads MNHEY; CDR2 reads SMNVEV (reference sequence). V lost 2 bases, J lost 2 bases, and 18 bases lay in between. In DNA form, the CDR3 reads TGTGCCAGCAGTTTAACACCACGTGAGACACTCAACACTGAAGCTTTCTTT. Translation: CASSLTPRETLNTEAFF.

This clone was observed a few times. The V and J genes are TRBV5-4 and TRBJ1-1; a weak D match, TRBD1 (6 bases). This CDR3 comprises 14 residues. Germline CDR1 SGHNT, CDR2 YYREEE (reference sequence). Trimming cost V 0 bases and J 6 bases, with 12 bases left between them. The CDR3 here is CASSLAGGLAEAFF. CDR3 DNA: TGTGCCAGCAGCTTGGCGGGGGGGCTGGCTGAAGCTTTCTTT. The variable domain in full, with the rest retrieved from reference TRBV5-4 and TRBJ1-1, is ETGVTQSPTHLIKTRGQQVTLRCSSQSGHNTVSWYQQALGQGPQFIFQYYREEENGRGNFPPRFSGLQFPNYSSELNVNALELDDSALYLCASSLAGGLAEAFFGQGTRLTVV.

There are a few counts of this clone. V is TRBV10-1 and J is TRBJ2-3; D remains ambiguous. The CDR3 runs to 14 residues. The V and J ends lost 4 bases and 5 bases respectively, with 13 bases between them. CDR1 is WNHNN, CDR2 SYGVQD, per germline (reference sequence). The CDR3 sequence: CASSAFSPGDTQYF. In nucleotides, the CDR3 is TGCGCCAGCAGTGCCTTCTCCCCGGGAGATACGCAGTATTTT.

The chain joins TRBV14 to TRBJ1-2; D uncertain. CDR1 is SGHDN and CDR2 is FVKESK in the germline V gene. The CDR3 contains 15 residues. The V end lost 4 bases, the J end lost 3 bases, and 15 bases lay between the germline ends. DNA for the CDR3: TGTGCCAGCAGCCTCCGGGCCCTTGGGTACTATGGCTACACCTTC. This codes for CASSLRALGYYGYTF.

This chain uses TRBV4-1 with TRBJ2-1; TRBD2 matches at 10 bases. With V trimmed by 6 bases and J by 7 bases, 3 bases remained unmatched. Per germline, CDR1 MGHRA and CDR2 YSYEKL. CDR3 length equals 13 residues. The CDR3 sequence: CASRGLAWNEQFF. CDR3 bases: TGCGCCAGCAGGGGACTAGCGTGGAATGAGCAGTTCTTC.

Only a few counts were recorded for this clone. This chain joins TRBV2 and TRBJ2-2; no reliable D call. The CDR3 is made up of 14 amino acids. Trimming took off 4 bases at V and 6 bases at J, with 12 bases between the two ends. Per the germline V gene, CDR1 is SNHLY and CDR2 is FYNNEI. DNA of the CDR3: TGTGCCAGCAGTGTGGGTAGTGCCGCCGGGGAGCTGTTTTTT. It translates to CASSVGSAAGELFF.

This chain links TRBV27 with TRBJ2-1; D is undetermined. V was cut by 6 bases and J by 6 bases, with 12 bases left in between. The V gene's germline CDR1 is MNHEY and CDR2 SMNVEV (reference sequence). CDR3 length: 13 amino acids. DNA of the CDR3: TGTGCCAGCAGAGAGGACGGAACCAATGAGCAGTTCTTC. It translates to CASREDGTNEQFF.

In this sample, this clone turned up a few times. Sequence at one end of the junction differs from germline and may be a read error. The chain recombines TRBV7-6 with TRBJ1-6; D is possibly TRBD1 (6 bases). This CDR3 region has 14 residues. Germline V gene data show CDR1 as SGHVS and CDR2 as FNYEAQ. CDR3 residues: CASSLAQGNSPLHF. In DNA, the CDR3 is TGTGCCAGCAGCCTAGCCCAGGGGAATTCACCCCTCCACTTT.

The CDR3 region is CASRRTGGSYNEQFF. As DNA, the CDR3 is TGTGCCAGCAGACGAACAGGGGGCTCCTACAATGAGCAGTTCTTC. The rearrangement joins TRBV25-1 to TRBJ2-1, with 8 bases aligning to TRBD1. The CDR3 covers 15 residues. Germline V gives CDR1 MGHDK, CDR2 SYGVNS. The junction had 4 bases not matched to a gene; V was cut back by 6 bases and J by 0 bases. The full variable domain, with the rest looked up from reference TRBV25-1 and TRBJ2-1, is EADIYQTPRYLVIGTGKKITLECSQTMGHDKMYWYQQDPGMELHLIHYSYGVNSTEKGDLSSESTVSRIRTEHFPLTLESARPSHTSQYLCASRRTGGSYNEQFFGPGTRLTVL.

This clone was detected a few times. The chain employs TRBV7-6 and TRBJ1-1; D remains unclear. V shed 2 bases and J shed 6 bases, with 13 bases lying between them. CDR3 length: 14 amino acids. CDR1 is SGHVS, CDR2 FNYEAQ, per germline. DNA for the CDR3: TGTGCCAGCAGCTTATCGTCCCCTCCCGCTGAAGCTTTCTTT. Its translation: CASSLSSPPAEAFF.

This rearrangement joins TRBV5-1 to TRBJ2-7; D is undetermined. Germline V CDR1 and CDR2: SGHRS, YFSETQ. The CDR3 consists of 13 residues. Between the trimmed V and J ends, which lost 0 bases and 6 bases, there was a span of 10 bases. In DNA, the CDR3 is TGCGCCAGCAGCTTGGCGAACCCCGGCGAGCAGTACTTC. Its protein is CASSLANPGEQYF.